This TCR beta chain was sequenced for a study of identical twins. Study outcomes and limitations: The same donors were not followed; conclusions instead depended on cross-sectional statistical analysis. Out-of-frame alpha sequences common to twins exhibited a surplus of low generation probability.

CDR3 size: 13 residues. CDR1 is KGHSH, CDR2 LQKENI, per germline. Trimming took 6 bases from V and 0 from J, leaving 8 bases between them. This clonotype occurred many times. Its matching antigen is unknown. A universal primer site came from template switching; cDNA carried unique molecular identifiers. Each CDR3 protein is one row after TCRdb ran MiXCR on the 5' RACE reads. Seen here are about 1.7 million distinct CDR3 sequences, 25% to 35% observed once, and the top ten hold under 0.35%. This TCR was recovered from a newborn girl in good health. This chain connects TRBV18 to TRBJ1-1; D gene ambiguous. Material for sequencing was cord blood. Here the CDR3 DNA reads TGTGCCAGCTCCCCGGAGTTGAACACTGAAGCTTTCTTT. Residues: CASSPELNTEAFF.